This T cell receptor beta chain originates from a study of cytomegalovirus exposure and HLA in healthy donors. For this clone: Its target is unknown.

Whole-study findings and limits: Later analysis indicated greater clonal expansion among HLA-associated TCR beta chains than among equally common other chains. TCR beta sequences numbering 15,000 to 20,000 were associated with HLA alleles at 0.05 false discovery rate in a later analysis.

Donors in the study were healthy people who gave bone marrow. PCR primers comprised 60 Vbeta and 13 Jbeta primers. Only in-frame clones appear in the TCRdb table, and some are missing; sequencing was by immunoSEQ multiplex PCR. The top ten clones hold about 9.2% of a sample with some 120,000 clones, 75% to 90% of them seen once. The CDR3 is made up of 14 amino acids. Looked up from germline, CDR1 is SGHTA and CDR2 is FQGNSA. Trimming stripped 1 base from V and 11 bases from J, with 15 bases between. This chain joins TRBV7-2 and TRBJ1-5; D ambiguous. This TCR came from a young man in good health and CMV-seropositive. The sequenced sample consisted of PBMCs. CDR3 sequence reads: CASSLDVSRGAQHF. CDR3 nucleotide sequence: TGTGCCAGCAGCTTAGACGTTTCGCGGGGTGCCCAGCATTTT. Looking up the rest from reference TRBV7-2 and TRBJ1-5 gives the full variable domain: GAGVSQSPSNKVTEKGKDVELRCDPISGHTALYWYRQSLGQGLEFLIYFQGNSAPDKSGLPSDRFSAERTGGSVSTLTIQRTQQEDSAVYLCASSLDVSRGAQHFGDGTRLSIL.